There are many counts of the clone carrying this T cell receptor beta chain. Its specificity is unknown. To make TCR beta libraries, researchers used iRepertoire HTBI primers and Arm-PCR of CDR3 regions. In TCRdb, the multiplex PCR reads were re-called with MiXCR into one record per CDR3 protein. The sample shows roughly 420,000 distinct CDR3 sequences, about a sixth of them seen only once. This entry comes from a study of regulatory T cells in long-lasting Graves disease. Turning to the study itself: Antithyroid drugs had been taken by newly diagnosed Graves' patients for under 3 months.

Study-level results: Sharing of public clonotypes was greater in persistent patients (more than 2,500) than in new patients (around 1,000). Persistent disease showed a preference for TRBV28, TRBJ1-2 and TRBJ2-5. The work looked only at peripheral blood and did not look at thyroid tissue.

This CDR3 is built from 13 residues. From germline, CDR1 is KGHSH and CDR2 LQKENI. V dropped 10 bases and J dropped 4; count of bases not matched to a gene: 9. Specified time point: newly diagnosed GD, antithyroid drugs for less than 3 months. Construction of the TCR library relied on RNA isolated from PBMCs. The source material was peripheral blood mononuclear cells (PBMCs), sampled at new diagnosis, from a patient treated with antithyroid drugs. This chain connects TRBV18 to TRBJ1-2; 7 nucleotides match TRBD1. The clonotype comes from a female donor with Graves disease. The CDR3 bases are TGTGCCACCCTTCAGGGGGTTGGCTATGGCTACACCTTC. Translating gives CATLQGVGYGYTF.